The 7 T cell receptor beta chains below come from one sample, sequenced in a study of cytomegalovirus exposure and HLA in healthy donors. The PCR had 60 Vbeta and 13 Jbeta primers. Generated by immunoSEQ multiplex PCR, the TCRdb table keeps only in-frame clones and is missing some. Here the sample spans more than 150,000 clones, around 73% being singletons. Sequenced material: PBMCs. The receptors were gathered from a male donor in good health and CMV-seronegative.

The V gene is TRBV7-2, the J gene TRBJ2-6; the D gene is possibly TRBD1 (6 bases). The germline V gene encodes CDR1 SGHTA and CDR2 FQGNSA. The length of the CDR3 is 15 residues. Between the trimmed V and J ends, which lost 5 bases and 0 bases, there was a span of 8 bases. In DNA form, the CDR3 reads TGTGCCAGCAGCCAACAGGGCTCTGGGGCCAACGTCCTGACTTTC. Its translation: CASSQQGSGANVLTF. The variable domain in full, with the rest retrieved from reference TRBV7-2 and TRBJ2-6, is GAGVSQSPSNKVTEKGKDVELRCDPISGHTALYWYRQSLGQGLEFLIYFQGNSAPDKSGLPSDRFSAERTGGSVSTLTIQRTQQEDSAVYLCASSQQGSGANVLTFGAGSRLTVL.

This clone was recorded once. The CDR3 reads CASSVTDGDTEAFF. The CDR3 nucleotides are TGTGCCAGCAGTGTAACGGATGGAGACACTGAAGCTTTCTTT. V gene TRBV2 combines with J gene TRBJ1-1, with D hard to call. This CDR3 region has 14 residues. Trimming left V 4 bases short and J 3 bases short, with 12 bases between. The germline V gene has CDR1 SNHLY and CDR2 FYNNEI.

This clone showed up just once. The CDR3 is CASSEERGDSYEQYF. In DNA form, the CDR3 reads TGTGCCAGCAGTGAAGAGCGGGGGGACTCCTACGAGCAGTACTTC. The chain couples TRBV2 to TRBJ2-7; 9 positions agree with TRBD2. This CDR3 is built from 15 residues. Germline CDR1 SNHLY, CDR2 FYNNEI. Trimming took 1 base from V and 0 from J; bases not matched to a gene: 1.

The chain joins TRBV5-5 to TRBJ2-1; D gene uncertain. Germline CDR1 and CDR2: SGHKS and YYEKEE (reference sequence). This CDR3 has 13 amino acids. V was cut by 4 bases and J by 4 bases, with 9 bases left in between. Here the CDR3 DNA reads TGTGCCAGCAGCCTCCGCCAGTACAATGAGCAGTTCTTC. Protein: CASSLRQYNEQFF.

This rearrangement joins TRBV7-2 to TRBJ1-5, with D unclear. Germline V lookup: CDR1 SGHTA, CDR2 FQGNSA. The length of the CDR3 is 13 residues. Trimming left V 5 bases short and J 4 bases short, with 9 bases between. The CDR3 reads CASSARENQPQHF. CDR3 DNA sequence: TGTGCCAGCAGCGCGCGGGAGAATCAGCCCCAGCATTTT. Full variable domain (remainder filled in from reference TRBV7-2 and TRBJ1-5): GAGVSQSPSNKVTEKGKDVELRCDPISGHTALYWYRQSLGQGLEFLIYFQGNSAPDKSGLPSDRFSAERTGGSVSTLTIQRTQQEDSAVYLCASSARENQPQHFGDGTRLSIL.

V and J are TRBV2 and TRBJ2-5; D ambiguous. The ends were cut back, 0 bases at V and 4 bases at J, with 3 bases in the middle. Germline V gene lookup returns CDR1 SNHLY and CDR2 FYNNEI. The CDR3 covers 12 residues. For the CDR3, the DNA is TGTGCCAGCAGTGAAGCGCGAGAGACCCAGTACTTC. Protein: CASSEARETQYF.

There are a few counts of this clone. This chain links TRBV5-1 with TRBJ2-2; 7 positions agree with TRBD1. The V segment lost 4 bases and the J segment 1 base; nucleotides outside the gene matches: 4. Germline CDR1 reads SGHRS; CDR2 reads YFSETQ. This CDR3 contains 15 residues. The CDR3 DNA reads TGCGCCAGCAGCCGGGGACAGTTGAACACCGGGGAGCTGTTTTTT. It codes for CASSRGQLNTGELFF.